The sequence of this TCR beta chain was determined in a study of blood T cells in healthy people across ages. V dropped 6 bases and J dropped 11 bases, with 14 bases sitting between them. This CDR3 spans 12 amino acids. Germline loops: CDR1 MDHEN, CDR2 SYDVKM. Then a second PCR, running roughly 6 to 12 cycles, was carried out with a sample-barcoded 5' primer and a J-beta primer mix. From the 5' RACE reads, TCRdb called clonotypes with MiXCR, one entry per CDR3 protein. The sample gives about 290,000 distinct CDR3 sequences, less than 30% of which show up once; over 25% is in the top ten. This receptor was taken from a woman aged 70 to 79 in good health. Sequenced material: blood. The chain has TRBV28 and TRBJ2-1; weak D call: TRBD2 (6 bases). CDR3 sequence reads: CASSSGAGQQFF. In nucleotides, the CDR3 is TGTGCCAGCAGCTCGGGTGCGGGACAGCAGTTCTTC.